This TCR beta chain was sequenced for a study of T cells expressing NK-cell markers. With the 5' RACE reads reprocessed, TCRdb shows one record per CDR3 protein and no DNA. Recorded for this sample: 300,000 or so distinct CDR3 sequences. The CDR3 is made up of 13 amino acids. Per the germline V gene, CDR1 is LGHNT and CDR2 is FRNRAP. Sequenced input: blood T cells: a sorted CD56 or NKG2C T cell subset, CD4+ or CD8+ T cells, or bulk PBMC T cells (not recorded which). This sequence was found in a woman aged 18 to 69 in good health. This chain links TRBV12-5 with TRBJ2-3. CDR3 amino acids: CASGLDWEDTQYF.